These 8 T cell receptor beta chains share one sample of origin, sequenced in a study of metastatic and nonmetastatic thyroid tumors. MiXCR was used by TCRdb to re-call the PCR reads. Of about 3,500 clones detected, 35% to 45% appear once; the ten largest clones hold less than 15%. All patients were treatment-naive before thyroid surgery. Sequences were obtained from adjacent normal tissue. These receptor sequences come from a male donor with papillary thyroid cancer or a benign thyroid nodule (not recorded which). Some clones in this sample may be carry-over from other donors' samples.

The rearrangement joins TRBV3-1 to TRBJ2-1; D not resolved. V lost 0 bases and J 3 bases, leaving 9 bases between the germline ends. This CDR3 is built from 15 residues. Germline V lookup: CDR1 LGHDT, CDR2 YNNKEL (reference sequence). The CDR3 reads CASSQERTLYNEQFF. The CDR3 DNA reads TGTGCCAGCAGCCAAGAGAGGACGCTCTACAATGAGCAGTTCTTC.

Note on this clone: The junction differs from germline at one of its ends, possibly a read error. V is TRBV11-2 and J is TRBJ2-3; D ambiguous. CDR3 size: 13 residues. Per the germline V gene, CDR1 is SGHAT and CDR2 is FQNNGV. Here the CDR3 DNA reads TGTGCCAGCAGCCCTACAACAGAAAATACGCAGTGTTTT. This gives the protein CASSPTTENTQCF.

The chain has TRBV11-1 and TRBJ1-2; D is unclear. The ends were cut back, 2 bases at V and 6 bases at J, with 13 bases in the middle. The length of the CDR3 is 14 residues. The V gene's germline CDR1 is SGHAT and CDR2 FQDESV (reference sequence). The CDR3 DNA sequence: TGTGCCAGCAGCTTATGGTTGGCAGGCGATGGCTACACCTTC. This codes for CASSLWLAGDGYTF.

The rearrangement joins TRBV20-1 to TRBJ2-7; D remains unclear. Trimming cost V 0 bases and J 4 bases, with 16 bases left between them. This CDR3 comprises 15 residues. Germline values: CDR1 DFQATT, CDR2 SNEGSKA (reference sequence). CDR3 in DNA: TGCAGTGCTAGAGATTTCCACGGAGTGGATTACGAGCAGTACTTC. This encodes CSARDFHGVDYEQYF.

The V gene is TRBV12-3 or TRBV12-4, the J gene TRBJ2-7; 7 bases map to TRBD1. V shed 5 bases, J shed 2 bases, and the junction held 15 bases outside the gene matches. The CDR3 length is 17 residues. CDR3 in amino acids: CASSAGTALVAPYEQYF. DNA for the CDR3: TGTGCCAGCAGTGCCGGGACAGCTCTAGTAGCTCCCTACGAGCAGTACTTC.

The genes are TRBV20-1 and TRBJ1-1, with a possible D match to TRBD1 (6 bases). Between the trimmed V and J ends, which lost 5 bases and 3 bases, there was a span of 16 bases. This CDR3 region has 14 residues. CDR1 is DFQATT, CDR2 SNEGSKA, per germline (reference sequence). CDR3 loop: CSAESQDRHTEAFF. The CDR3, as DNA: TGCAGTGCTGAATCGCAGGACAGACACACTGAAGCTTTCTTT.

The chain links TRBV20-1 to TRBJ2-7; no firm D call. Germline lookup yields CDR1 DFQATT and CDR2 SNEGSKA (reference sequence). With 8 bases removed from V and 0 bases from J, the gap between germline ends came to 14 bases. CDR3 length: 13 residues. CDR3 DNA sequence: TGCAGTTCCCGCCTAGGTTTCTCCTACGAGCAGTACTTC. Its translation: CSSRLGFSYEQYF.

This clone has a count of ten or more. This sequence joins TRBV29-1 and TRBJ2-1, with D maybe TRBD1 (6 bases). V lost 0 bases and J 0 bases, leaving 12 bases between the germline ends. Germline V gene data show CDR1 as SQVTM and CDR2 as ANQGSEA. This CDR3 comprises 16 residues. CDR3 DNA sequence: TGCAGCGTTGAAGACCCGGACAGAAGCTCCTACAATGAGCAGTTCTTC. It codes for CSVEDPDRSSYNEQFF.